This TCR beta chain appears in the sequencing data of a study of blood T cell repertoires in COVID-19. The wider study: The United States, Italy and Spain provided the acute and convalescent COVID-19 samples.

V lost 3 bases and J lost 6; bases outside the gene matches: 6. The CDR3 loop spans 14 amino acids. Germline V CDR1 and CDR2: MNHEY, SMNVEV (reference sequence). Participant age was about 18 to 100 years, and participants resided in 25 or so US areas. Assignment of participants to cohorts was predicated upon participant-reported clinical history. Methods used by the authors: Reference gene primer amplification gave nucleated cell count estimates. Method: immunoSEQ multiplex PCR; TCRdb's copy keeps in-frame clones and lacks some. V and J calls and clone size come straight from that table; D and trimming were deduced from the DNA. In the table there are under 300,000 clones, 70% to 90% of which are singletons.

V is TRBV27 and J is TRBJ2-5; the match to TRBD1 covers 8 bases. This receptor was taken from a woman aged 45-65 years who had recovered from COVID-19. Material: PBMCs or T cells enriched from blood (not recorded which). CDR3 residues: CASSFTGGRQTQYF. CDR3 nucleotides: TGTGCCAGCAGTTTTACAGGGGGTAGACAGACCCAGTACTTC.